Given below is one T cell receptor (beta chain) in context. What it binds is not known. This specimen belongs to a study of cytomegalovirus exposure and HLA in healthy donors. In the study overall: The same platform was used for the 120 or so validation repertoires as for the roughly 660 first-cohort repertoires, as reported in a later analysis. Notes on the study in general: Most observed TCR sequences were rare, whereas some public TCRs were detected in many donors.

Measured with immunoSEQ multiplex PCR; TCRdb has only the in-frame clones, and not every one. In the table there are 130,000 or so clones, more than 80% of which are singletons. Per the germline V gene, CDR1 is MNHNS and CDR2 is SASEGT. V lost 6 bases and J 1 base, leaving 10 bases between the germline ends. This CDR3 is 14 amino acids long. Source material: PBMCs. This chain joins TRBV6-1 and TRBJ1-5, with D tentatively TRBD1 (5 bases). This TCR was recovered from a woman in her twenties or thirties in good health and CMV-seropositive. Here the CDR3 DNA reads TGTGCCAGCAGCGTGGGGGGAAGCAATCAGCCCCAGCATTTT. Its translation is CASSVGGSNQPQHF.